The next 18 T cell receptor beta chains were all read from a single sample in a study of human T cells and chemical hapten exposure. Indicated time point: healthy volunteer bleed at 2 weeks. Someone pulled total RNA out of unfractionated whole blood. TCRdb analysed the RACE reads with MiXCR anew, one entry per CDR3 protein. The sample yields over 85,000 distinct CDR3 sequences, approximately 9% seen once. What was sequenced was whole blood. The receptors originated from a female donor in good health. Some clones in this sample may be carry-over from other donors' samples.

This clonotype occurred a few times. The chain combines TRBV20-1 with TRBJ2-1; 8 bases align to TRBD1. CDR3 size: 14 residues. V shed 5 bases, J shed 3 bases, and the junction held 6 bases outside the gene matches. The V gene's germline CDR1 is DFQATT and CDR2 SNEGSKA (reference sequence). CDR3 sequence reads: CSAYTGGSYNEQFF. The CDR3 DNA reads as TGCAGTGCTTACACAGGGGGGAGCTACAATGAGCAGTTCTTC.

The DNA of the CDR3 is TGTGCCAGCAGCTTGGGTCTCCCTGGGGGCGATGAGCAGTTCTTC. Residues: CASSLGLPGGDEQFF. The rearrangement links TRBV5-8 to TRBJ2-1, with a tentative D call TRBD1 (6 bases). The germline V gene encodes CDR1 SGHTS and CDR2 YDEGEE. V was trimmed by 0 bases and J by 8 bases, leaving 15 bases between them. The CDR3 is 15 residues long.

This clonotype was seen many times. The chain combines TRBV24-1 with TRBJ2-2, with D perhaps being TRBD1 or TRBD2 (5 bases each). Looked up from germline, CDR1 is KGHDR and CDR2 is SFDVKD. This CDR3 comprises 16 residues. V was cut by 6 bases and J by 4 bases, with 17 bases left in between. The CDR3 nucleotides read TGTGCCACCAGTTTCCCCGGGGCGTTAAGCACCGGGGAGCTGTTTTTT. Translated, it gives CATSFPGALSTGELFF.

As regards this clonotype: A much larger clone is a single base away; this may be a read error. The chain recombines TRBV29-1 with TRBJ2-7, with D possibly TRBD1 on 5 matching bases. The CDR3 contains 17 residues. Looked up from germline, CDR1 is SQVTM and CDR2 is ANQGSEA. Between the trimmed V and J ends, which lost 5 bases and 3 bases, there was a span of 26 bases. CDR3 protein: CSVKLIGGAGDLYEQYF. The CDR3 nucleotides are TGCAGCGTTAAACTTATAGGTGGGGCAGGCGACCTCTACGAGCAGTACTTC.

Ten or more counts support this clonotype. The J gene is TRBJ1-2, the V gene TRBV6-1; 8 positions agree with TRBD1. CDR1 and CDR2 (germline): MNHNS, SASEGT. The CDR3 totals 15 residues. The J segment lost 8 bases and the V segment lost 1 base, leaving 9 bases of the junction unmatched. The CDR3 nucleotides are TGTGCCAGCAGTGAAGGAGAGGACAGGGTCGTCGGCTACACCTTC. It codes for CASSEGEDRVVGYTF.

There are many counts of this clonotype. V and J are TRBV11-3 and TRBJ2-1; TRBD2 matches 13 bases. CDR1 and CDR2 (germline): SGHNT, YENEEA. Trimming cost V 2 bases and J 7 bases; bases outside gene matches: 2. CDR3 length equals 15 residues. This CDR3 is CASSLTSGRGNEQFF. DNA of the CDR3: TGTGCCAGCAGCTTAACTAGCGGGAGGGGTAATGAGCAGTTCTTC.

The rearrangement uses TRBV4-1 and TRBJ1-3; TRBD1 matches 7 bases. The CDR3 length is 17 residues. Germline-derived CDR1 and CDR2 are MGHRA and YSYEKL. The junction had 5 bases not matched to a gene; V was cut back by 0 bases and J by 0 bases. The CDR3: CASSQDRGDSSGNTIYF. DNA for the CDR3: TGCGCCAGCAGCCAAGATAGAGGGGACAGCTCTGGAAACACCATATATTTT.

This clonotype was observed many times. V usage is TRBV20-1 and J usage is TRBJ2-2; the D is unclear. CDR1 is DFQATT and CDR2 is SNEGSKA in the germline V gene (reference sequence). Trimming took 3 bases from V and 3 from J, leaving 5 bases between them. The CDR3 extends over 12 amino acids. CDR3 coding DNA: TGCAGTGCTAGCCCGGACACCGGGGAGCTGTTTTTT. Its translation is CSASPDTGELFF.

There are a few counts of this clonotype. V usage is TRBV29-1 and J usage is TRBJ2-1; D may be TRBD2 (6 bases). Germline assignment: CDR1 SQVTM and CDR2 ANQGSEA. CDR3 length: 13 residues. The V and J ends lost 6 bases and 9 bases respectively, with 18 bases between them. CDR3 nucleotides: TGCAGCGTGCCGTTCCGCGGGAACGGTGAGCAGTTCTTC. This translates into CSVPFRGNGEQFF.

This clonotype has just a few counts. The V and J genes are TRBV12-3 or TRBV12-4 and TRBJ2-1; D gene ambiguous. Trimming removed 10 bases at V and 7 bases at J, with 11 bases between. The CDR3 consists of 11 residues. CDR3 loop: CATTGQNEQFF. In DNA, the CDR3 is TGTGCCACAACCGGGCAGAATGAGCAGTTCTTC.

The chain couples TRBV10-3 to TRBJ1-5; D is possibly TRBD1 (6 bases). With 8 bases removed from V and 6 bases from J, the gap between germline ends came to 17 bases. This CDR3 contains 14 residues. Germline loops: CDR1 ENHRY, CDR2 SYGVKD. DNA of the CDR3: TGTGCCATCGGGCAGGGGACCGAGCCTCAGCCCCAGCATTTT. As protein: CAIGQGTEPQPQHF.

This chain connects TRBV12-3 or TRBV12-4 to TRBJ2-1; 8 bases match TRBD2. This CDR3 has 13 residues. V lost 7 bases and J lost 7; bases outside the gene matches: 6. The CDR3 region has the DNA TGTGCCAGCACCGGACTAGCCAGGAATGAGCAGTTCTTC. The encoded protein is CASTGLARNEQFF.

This CDR3 is CASSPRGQGYGYTF. Here the CDR3 DNA reads TGTGCCAGCAGCCCACGGGGACAGGGCTATGGCTACACCTTC. The genes are TRBV7-3 and TRBJ1-2; 9 bases are shared with TRBD1. Per germline, CDR1 SGHTA and CDR2 FQGTGA. CDR3 length: 14 amino acids. With 5 bases clipped from V and 4 bases from J, the junction kept 5 bases outside the gene matches. Looking up the rest from reference TRBV7-3 and TRBJ1-2 gives the full variable domain: GAGVSQTPSNKVTEKGKYVELRCDPISGHTALYWYRQSLGQGPEFLIYFQGTGAADDSGLPNDRFFAVRPEGSVSTLKIQRTERGDSAVYLCASSPRGQGYGYTFGSGTRLTVV.

This clonotype was seen more than once but under ten times. The rearrangement links TRBV27 to TRBJ1-3, with D hard to call. This CDR3 is 16 amino acids long. Germline CDR1 MNHEY, CDR2 SMNVEV (reference sequence). The V and J ends lost 5 bases and 0 bases respectively, with 14 bases between them. The CDR3 here is CASSPRPTSSGNTIYF. CDR3 coding DNA: TGTGCCAGCAGTCCCCGACCGACTAGCTCTGGAAACACCATATATTTT.

The sample holds a few counts of this clonotype. This chain connects TRBV28 to TRBJ2-5; D is unresolved. The ends were cut back, 1 base at V and 4 bases at J, with 13 bases in the middle. The CDR3 extends over 15 amino acids. The germline gives CDR1 MDHEN, CDR2 SYDVKM. CDR3 DNA sequence: TGTGCCAGCAGTTTATACCGAGACAACCCAGAGACCCAGTACTTC. It codes for CASSLYRDNPETQYF.

The sample holds a few counts of this clonotype. Here the CDR3 DNA reads TGTGCCAGCAGTTCCTATCTCTCCTACGAGCAGTACTTC. It encodes CASSSYLSYEQYF. This chain uses TRBV12-3 or TRBV12-4 with TRBJ2-7, with D unresolved. CDR3 length: 13 amino acids. Trimming stripped 4 bases from V and 0 bases from J, with 7 bases between.

There are many counts of this clonotype. This chain uses TRBV6-1 with TRBJ2-2; TRBD1 aligns across 10 bases. This CDR3 contains 15 residues. Germline CDR1 MNHNS, CDR2 SASEGT. V trimming: 6 bases; J trimming: 3 bases; junction bases outside the gene matches: 4. CDR3 in amino acids: CASRTGGADTGELFF. The CDR3 DNA follows: TGTGCCAGCAGGACAGGGGGCGCAGACACCGGGGAGCTGTTTTTT.

A few counts support this clonotype. The chain employs TRBV18 and TRBJ2-3; D might be TRBD2 (6 bases). From germline, CDR1 is KGHSH and CDR2 LQKENI. The CDR3 runs to 15 residues. Trimming pared 2 bases from V and 0 bases from J, leaving 9 bases between. The CDR3 DNA follows: TGTGCCAGCTCACCAACTAGCACTAGCACAGATACGCAGTATTTT. Its protein is CASSPTSTSTDTQYF.